The present T cell receptor (beta chain) was sequenced within a study of blood T cells in healthy people across ages. The CDR3 covers 14 residues. Trimming removed 5 bases at V and 6 bases at J, with 14 bases between. Germline lookup yields CDR1 SGHDN and CDR2 FVKESK. PCR was performed a second time for 7 to 11 cycles using a sample-barcoded 5' primer and a J-beta primer mix. Every cDNA molecule bore a tag from a template-switch adaptor containing 12 random nucleotides. From each sample, at least 3 million paired-end reads containing CDR3 were obtained. TCRdb passed the 5' RACE reads through MiXCR, listing each CDR3 protein once. The repertoire holds 380,000 or so distinct CDR3 sequences, with about 49% as singletons. This clonotype was counted many times. Isolation yielded PBMCs, at least 7 million per sample, in every case.

The TCR was taken from a man aged 55 to 69 in good health. The gene calls are TRBV14 and TRBJ2-1; D unresolved. Sequenced: blood. Written as DNA, the CDR3 is TGTGCCAGCAGCTACGTGGCAGGTTCCAATGAGCAGTTCTTC. Translating it yields CASSYVAGSNEQFF.